This is a list of T cell receptor beta chains from one sample in a study of shared clonotypes between healthy human individuals. Clones were sequenced by immunoSEQ multiplex PCR, and TCRdb holds only the in-frame ones, with some missing. The sample yields a few hundred thousand clones, 77% seen once. The sample consisted of PBMCs. These receptors all come from a woman aged 40-49 years in good health. Some clones in this sample may be carry-over from other donors' samples. CDR3s leave out the opening cysteine and the closing phenylalanine or tryptophan.

TRBJ2-5	TRBV5-5	ASSDPTGVETQY
TRBJ1-1	TRBV30	AWSVLGRVNTEAF
TRBJ2-1	TRBV30	AWYQQSSYNEQF
TRBJ2-5	TRBV15	ATSRRLAGAWIRETQY
TRBJ1-2	TRBV7-2	ASSQNLGLDYGYT
TRBJ2-1	TRBV5-4	ASSLDPGGNNEQF
TRBJ2-1	TRBV11-2	ASSLEGSSGYSYNEQF
TRBJ1-1	TRBV6-6	ASSYPGTGVTEAF
TRBJ2-7	TRBV5-1	ASSLVPSGSSYEQY
TRBJ2-2	TRBV11-2	ASSPWTYTGELF
TRBJ2-3	TRBV4-1	ASSQESRGLAGVGTDTQY
TRBJ2-7	TRBV6-6	ASSTGQGGQY
TRBJ1-2	TRBV6-5	ASSARMGGYT
TRBJ2-1	TRBV2	ARETSGRRAPGLSEQF
TRBJ1-4	TRBV28	AWGQSATNEKLF
TRBJ2-3	TRBV7-9	ASSLMREWPSTDTQY
TRBJ1-3	TRBV5-1	ASSWGLGTAGNTIY
TRBJ2-1	TRBV4-2	ASSQDRAAYNEQF
TRBJ2-5	TRBV11-2	ASSQGSETQY
TRBJ1-4	TRBV5-1	ASSPSQGLNEKLF
TRBJ2-5	TRBV9	ASSVLAGGLQETQY
TRBJ1-4	TRBV6-5	ASKRNEKLF
TRBJ2-6	TRBV28	ASSSQRSGANVLT
TRBJ2-1	TRBV6-6	ASSPTDAYYNEQF
TRBJ2-1	TRBV5-1	ASSWTSGRPGDEQF
TRBJ2-3	TRBV1	TSSQELVSGRVKKAGTDTQY
TRBJ2-1	TRBV6-1	ASSTGVDPAQEQF
TRBJ1-5	TRBV28	ASSSNRAGGSDQPQH
TRBJ2-7	TRBV7-7	ASSLAAGGYYEQY
TRBJ1-1	TRBV29-1	SFYRLNTEAF
TRBJ2-1	TRBV13	ASSFYRDSNEQF
TRBJ2-7	TRBV28	ASSPGTSGEVYEQY
TRBJ1-4	TRBV2	ATSAERREKLF
TRBJ2-6	TRBV14	ASSLRQGGANVLT
TRBJ2-3	TRBV28	ASSFRSRILDTQY
TRBJ1-5	TRBV2	AISETAGIQPQH
TRBJ2-1	TRBV19	ASSIRRSLYNEQF
TRBJ2-7	TRBV5-1	ASSLEPGSSYEQY
TRBJ2-2	TRBV18	ASSAQGGVTGELF
TRBJ1-2	TRBV11-2	ASSLVSGAYGYT
TRBJ2-5	TRBV15	ATSKQPQETQY
TRBJ2-1	TRBV29-1	SVETQREGNEQF
TRBJ2-1	TRBV29-1	SGGVLDEQF
TRBJ2-1	TRBV19	ASTRGISYNEQF
TRBJ1-5	TRBV4-2	ASSQDNSNQPQH
TRBJ2-7	TRBV28	ASSFATSGSHYEQY
TRBJ2-2	TRBV5-1	ASSWDRPPNTGELF
TRBJ2-1	TRBV5-4	ASSQTPGQGINNEQF
TRBJ2-2	TRBV7-3	ASSHSSGTGSVGELF
TRBJ1-1	TRBV29-1	SVGWATEAF
TRBJ2-2	TRBV2	ASAPGLAFAGELF
TRBJ2-2	TRBV9	ASSVVPQTSTGELF
TRBJ1-2	TRBV10-3	AIREGDYGYT
TRBJ1-2	TRBV28	ASRLMGGGGYT
TRBJ2-2	TRBV6-1	ASSGEAGPGGELF